The 8 T cell receptor beta chains below were found in one sample sequenced in a study of T cells in Graves' hyperthyroidism and ophthalmopathy. Authors of the study amplified TCR beta CDR3 regions from RNA transcripts. HTBI primers were employed in a first-round RT-PCR of the TCR CDR3. Each CDR3 protein is one row after TCRdb ran MiXCR on the multiplex PCR reads. This sample has 600,000 to 750,000 distinct CDR3 sequences, with 15% to 20% found just once. Material: blood. The receptors come from a middle-aged man with Graves' hyperthyroidism.

This clonotype was counted many times. The rearrangement uses TRBV30 and TRBJ2-7, with TRBD1 matching over 8 bases. The CDR3 totals 13 residues. The germline V gene has CDR1 GTSNPN and CDR2 SVGIG (reference sequence). Unmatched junction bases numbered 4, after V lost 4 bases and J lost 2 bases. CDR3 bases: TGTGCCTGGAATCGGGACAGGACCTACGAGCAGTACTTC. Translation gives CAWNRDRTYEQYF. The full variable domain, rest sourced from reference TRBV30 and TRBJ2-7, is SQTIHQWPATLVQPVGSPLSLECTVEGTSNPNLYWYRQAAGRGLQLLFYSVGIGQISSEVPQNLSASRPQDRQFILSSKKLLLSDSGFYLCAWNRDRTYEQYFGPGTRLTVT.

There are a few counts of this clonotype. V and J are TRBV10-3 and TRBJ2-2; 8 bases are shared with TRBD1. Trimming took 4 bases from V and 3 from J; bases not matched to a gene: 4. The CDR3 contains 15 residues. Germline CDR1 and CDR2: ENHRY and SYGVKD. The CDR3 DNA reads as TGTGCCATCAGTGGGAGACAGGGGTACACCGGGGAGCTGTTTTTT. Translation: CAISGRQGYTGELFF.

This clonotype was detected only a few times. The chain joins TRBV5-6 to TRBJ2-3; possible D gene TRBD2, 6 bases. Trimming took off 2 bases at V and 2 bases at J, with 9 bases between the two ends. The CDR3 covers 14 residues. Germline V gene sequence: CDR1 SGHDT, CDR2 YYEEEE. As DNA, the CDR3 is TGTGCCAGCAGCTTACGGACTATCACAGATACGCAGTATTTT. Its translation is CASSLRTITDTQYF.

This chain joins TRBV28 and TRBJ2-3; 8 positions agree with TRBD1. Germline V CDR1 and CDR2: MDHEN, SYDVKM. This CDR3 has 16 amino acids. V lost 5 bases and J lost 3; bases outside the gene matches: 10. CDR3 coding DNA: TGTGCCAGCAGTGTACAAGGACAGGGCCTGACAGATACGCAGTATTTT. Its translation is CASSVQGQGLTDTQYF.

This clonotype has a count of ten or more. This chain connects TRBV3-1 to TRBJ2-7; D is undetermined. The ends were cut back, 1 base at V and 6 bases at J, with 10 bases in the middle. Looked up from germline, CDR1 is LGHDT and CDR2 is YNNKEL (reference sequence). This CDR3 has 13 amino acids. The CDR3 nucleotides are TGTGCCAGCAGCCAAGTCCTTCTCTCCGAGCAGTACTTC. Amino acid sequence: CASSQVLLSEQYF.

The CDR3 is CSGNTGDRYNEQFF. The CDR3 DNA follows: TGCAGCGGTAATACAGGGGACCGTTACAATGAGCAGTTCTTC. The chain joins TRBV29-1 to TRBJ2-1; TRBD1 matches 7 bases. V was pared by 7 bases and J by 4 bases, with 10 bases of the junction left unmatched. CDR3 size: 14 residues. Germline assignment: CDR1 SQVTM and CDR2 ANQGSEA.

This clonotype was observed at least ten times. The chain joins TRBV5-1 to TRBJ2-3; tentative D call: TRBD2 (6 bases). The length of the CDR3 is 15 residues. Germline CDR1 is SGHRS and CDR2 is YFSETQ. V was cut by 0 bases and J by 2 bases, with 10 bases left in between. The CDR3 DNA reads as TGCGCCAGCAGCTTGGTTAGCGGAAACACAGATACGCAGTATTTT. Its translation is CASSLVSGNTDTQYF.

This clonotype appeared a few times. The chain joins TRBV29-1 to TRBJ1-1; D is ambiguous. Germline CDR1 SQVTM, CDR2 ANQGSEA. Trimming removed 4 bases from V and 1 base from J, with 10 bases in between. The CDR3 is made up of 13 amino acids. The CDR3 protein is CSVADVWNTEAFF. Written as DNA, the CDR3 is TGCAGCGTTGCGGACGTATGGAACACTGAAGCTTTCTTT.